Listed here are 29 T cell receptor beta chains from one sample, sequenced in a study of blood T cells in healthy people across ages. Next came a second PCR, run for about 6 to 11 cycles, which used a sample-barcoded 5' primer along with a J-beta primer mix. One entry per CDR3 protein, called by TCRdb with MiXCR from the 5' RACE reads. The sample has roughly 550,000 distinct CDR3 sequences; less than 25% are singletons. The data also belong to a second study, concerning T cells of mothers and their children.

Sequencing input: blood. Receptors originate from a boy aged 5-17 years in good health.

V gene TRBV28 combines with J gene TRBJ1-1; no clear D. V was trimmed by 0 bases and J by 2 bases, leaving 7 bases between them. CDR1 and CDR2 (germline): MDHEN, SYDVKM. This CDR3 comprises 14 residues. DNA of the CDR3: TGTGCCAGCAGTTTATGGCGGATTAACACTGAAGCTTTCTTT. The encoded protein is CASSLWRINTEAFF.

This clonotype appeared a single time. This chain connects TRBV9 to TRBJ2-4, with D hard to call. The CDR3 loop spans 14 amino acids. Germline-derived CDR1 and CDR2 are SGDLS and YYNGEE. Trimming cost V 3 bases and J 4 bases, with 11 bases left between them. Here the CDR3 reads CASSGSYPKNIQYF. The CDR3 nucleotides read TGTGCCAGCAGCGGGTCCTATCCTAAAAACATTCAGTACTTC.

This clonotype was counted between two and nine times. The J gene is TRBJ1-2, the V gene TRBV4-1; 11 bases match TRBD1. The V segment lost 3 bases and the J segment 0 bases; nucleotides outside the gene matches: 9. The CDR3 consists of 18 residues. The germline gives CDR1 MGHRA, CDR2 YSYEKL. CDR3 DNA sequence: TGCGCCAGCAGCCATACCTCTGGACAGGGGGCCCCTAACTATGGCTACACCTTC. Translating gives CASSHTSGQGAPNYGYTF.

The chain recombines TRBV7-2 with TRBJ2-4; 7 bases match TRBD2. The CDR3 has 16 residues. Germline V gene lookup returns CDR1 SGHTA and CDR2 FQGNSA. The junction had 7 bases not matched to a gene; V was cut back by 2 bases and J by 3 bases. CDR3 bases: TGTGCCAGCAGCTTACGTAGTGGGGAGGGCAAAAACATTCAGTACTTC. It codes for CASSLRSGEGKNIQYF.

A few counts support this clonotype. The chain couples TRBV6-6 to TRBJ1-4; D possibly corresponds to TRBD1 (5 bases). Trimming cost V 4 bases and J 2 bases, with 17 bases left between them. Germline CDR1 reads MNHNY; CDR2 reads SVGAGI (reference sequence). The CDR3 contains 17 residues. The CDR3 protein is CASSSRSRQPTNEKLFF. For the CDR3, the DNA is TGTGCCAGCAGTTCTCGAAGCCGACAGCCCACTAATGAAAAACTGTTTTTT.

This clonotype was seen only a few times. The rearrangement uses TRBV3-1 and TRBJ2-3; D not certain. Germline V gene data show CDR1 as LGHDT and CDR2 as YNNKEL (reference sequence). The V end lost 6 bases, the J end lost 3 bases, and 10 bases lay between the germline ends. The CDR3 runs 13 residues. The DNA for the CDR3 is TGTGCCAGCAGGCAAATGGGGACAGATACGCAGTATTTT. Translated, it gives CASRQMGTDTQYF.

This clonotype was picked up many times. The CDR3 here is CSVGTTGQQVYF. DNA of the CDR3: TGCAGCGTGGGGACCACGGGACAGCAGGTGTACTTC. This sequence joins TRBV29-1 and TRBJ2-7; 7 bases line up with TRBD1. The germline V gene has CDR1 SQVTM and CDR2 ANQGSEA. The CDR3 length is 12 residues. V shed 6 bases, J shed 12 bases, and the junction held 14 bases outside the gene matches.

This clonotype was counted only a few times. The chain couples TRBV6-2 or TRBV6-3 to TRBJ2-7, with D unclear. Germline lookup yields CDR1 MNHEY and CDR2 SVGEGT. CDR3 length equals 14 residues. V lost 2 bases and J lost 3, with 11 bases in between. The CDR3 sequence: CASSYRPNYYEQYF. CDR3 sequence (DNA): TGTGCCAGCAGTTACCGTCCAAATTACTACGAGCAGTACTTC.

The chain joins TRBV12-3 or TRBV12-4 to TRBJ2-7, with D possibly TRBD1 on 6 matching bases. There are 15 residues in the CDR3. Trimming left V 5 bases short and J 4 bases short, with 18 bases between. The CDR3 DNA sequence: TGTGCCAGCAGTCCAGGGGACGTCCGGAAATACGAGCAGTACTTC. Translated, it gives CASSPGDVRKYEQYF.

This clonotype has ten or more counts. The chain recombines TRBV10-3 with TRBJ2-1, with 9 bases matching TRBD1. The CDR3 consists of 13 residues. Germline trimming cut 8 bases from V and 2 bases from J; bases unmatched to any gene: 1. Germline V gene lookup returns CDR1 ENHRY and CDR2 SYGVKD. The CDR3 loop is CAIRDRAYNEQFF. CDR3 nucleotide sequence: TGTGCCATCCGGGACAGGGCCTACAATGAGCAGTTCTTC.

The chain employs TRBV29-1 and TRBJ1-1; a possible D gene is TRBD1 (6 bases). This CDR3 has 13 residues. Looked up from germline, CDR1 is SQVTM and CDR2 is ANQGSEA. The ends were cut back, 5 bases at V and 1 base at J, with 11 bases in the middle. CDR3 in DNA: TGCAGCGTTAGGGGGGGGGCGAACACTGAAGCTTTCTTT. Translated, it gives CSVRGGANTEAFF.

The genes are TRBV6-1 and TRBJ2-5, with D perhaps assigned TRBD1 or TRBD2 (6 bases each). Trimming removed 4 bases at V and 5 bases at J, with 14 bases between. Germline CDR1 is MNHNS and CDR2 is SASEGT. CDR3 size: 14 residues. CDR3 in amino acids: CASSVNREAETQYF. DNA for the CDR3: TGTGCCAGCAGTGTCAACAGGGAGGCCGAGACCCAGTACTTC.

The chain carries TRBV12-3 or TRBV12-4 and TRBJ1-1; the D is unclear. Trimming took 4 bases from V and 3 from J, leaving 12 bases between them. This CDR3 is 14 amino acids long. In nucleotides, the CDR3 is TGTGCCAGCAGTTCCAAGACACCTTACACTGAAGCTTTCTTT. It specifies CASSSKTPYTEAFF.

The chain couples TRBV9 to TRBJ2-4; tentatively, D is TRBD2 (6 bases). CDR1 and CDR2 from the germline V gene are SGDLS and YYNGEE. V shed 0 bases and J shed 3 bases, with 10 bases lying between them. This CDR3 contains 15 residues. The CDR3 DNA reads as TGTGCCAGCAGCGTAGGGGGAGGTGACAAAAACATTCAGTACTTC. Its protein is CASSVGGGDKNIQYF.

This clonotype was counted between two and nine times. This chain joins TRBV4-2 and TRBJ2-6; the D is unclear. The CDR3 contains 17 residues. The V end lost 1 base, the J end lost 0 bases, and 10 bases lay between the germline ends. Germline CDR1 LGHNA, CDR2 YNFKEQ. The CDR3 bases are TGTGCCAGCAGCCAAGCCTTAGCCGCCTCTGGGGCCAACGTCCTGACTTTC. Amino acids: CASSQALAASGANVLTF.

The V call is TRBV2, the J call TRBJ2-5; 11 bases fit TRBD2. J was trimmed by 7 bases and V by 1 base; bases with no gene match: 5. This CDR3 is 15 amino acids long. Germline-derived CDR1 and CDR2 are SNHLY and FYNNEI. The CDR3 sequence is CASSEGLAGTGTQYF. The CDR3 nucleotides read TGTGCCAGCAGTGAAGGACTAGCGGGAACGGGGACCCAGTACTTC. Looking up the rest from reference TRBV2 and TRBJ2-5 gives the full variable domain: EPEVTQTPSHQVTQMGQEVILRCVPISNHLYFYWYRQILGQKVEFLVSFYNNEISEKSEIFDDQFSVERPDGSNFTLKIRSTKLEDSAMYFCASSEGLAGTGTQYFGPGTRLLVL.

The rearrangement uses TRBV20-1 and TRBJ1-5; perhaps TRBD1 as D (5 bases). Germline-derived CDR1 and CDR2 are DFQATT and SNEGSKA (reference sequence). V lost 2 bases and J lost 6, with 11 bases in between. The CDR3 is made up of 13 amino acids. The CDR3 DNA reads as TGCAGTGCTAGAAACCAGCAGGGTCAGCCCCAGCATTTT. This translates into CSARNQQGQPQHF.

The table lists this clonotype with a few counts. V usage is TRBV7-9 and J usage is TRBJ2-1; D is unclear. The CDR3 is 16 residues long. Trimming removed 5 bases from V and 0 bases from J, with 14 bases in between. Germline-derived CDR1 and CDR2 are SEHNR and FQNEAQ (reference sequence). CDR3 residues: CASSLQGNPSYNEQFF. DNA for the CDR3: TGTGCCAGCAGCCTACAAGGGAATCCCTCCTACAATGAGCAGTTCTTC.

As concerns this clonotype: An end of the junction differs from the germline gene, which may be a read error. The V and J genes are TRBV6-1 and TRBJ2-3; TRBD2 aligns across 10 bases. The V gene's germline CDR1 is MNHNS and CDR2 SASEGT. There are 15 residues in the CDR3. In DNA, the CDR3 is TGTGCCGGCAGCCCCGGGACTAGCGTCACAGATACGCAGTATTTT. This gives the protein CAGSPGTSVTDTQYF.

This chain connects TRBV7-9 to TRBJ2-7; 7 bases are shared with TRBD1. V dropped 4 bases and J dropped 0; count of bases not matched to a gene: 18. The CDR3 spans 19 residues. Germline loops: CDR1 SEHNR, CDR2 FQNEAQ (reference sequence). CDR3 nucleotide sequence: TGTGCCAGCAGCTCTTTACAGGGGCGAGTAGCACTCAGCTCCTACGAGCAGTACTTC. It is translated as CASSSLQGRVALSSYEQYF. The full variable domain, rest sourced from reference TRBV7-9 and TRBJ2-7, is DTGVSQNPRHKITKRGQNVTFRCDPISEHNRLYWYRQTLGQGPEFLTYFQNEAQLEKSRLLSDRFSAERPKGSFSTLEIQRTEQGDSAMYLCASSSLQGRVALSSYEQYFGPGTRLTVT.

The chain recombines TRBV7-9 with TRBJ2-5, with a possible D match to TRBD1 (6 bases). With the DNA end fitting TRBJ2-7 better, the J assignment may be wrong. The CDR3 totals 16 residues. The germline CDR1 and CDR2 sequences are SEHNR and FQNEAQ (reference sequence). CDR3 coding DNA: TGTGCCAGCAGCCCGGCGTTAGGGGGAAACTCCTACGAGCAGTACTTC. It yields the protein CASSPALGGNSYEQYF.

This clonotype was counted a few times. The chain uses TRBV28 and TRBJ1-2; D remains unclear. From germline, CDR1 is MDHEN and CDR2 SYDVKM. The CDR3 runs 14 residues. Trimming stripped 4 bases from V and 6 bases from J, with 15 bases between. In DNA form, the CDR3 reads TGTGCCAGCAGTTCCCGGTTGGGCTGGGATGGCTACACCTTC. Its protein is CASSSRLGWDGYTF.

This clonotype was seen a few times. V usage is TRBV5-6 and J usage is TRBJ1-1, with 8 positions matching TRBD1. This CDR3 is 15 amino acids long. Per germline, CDR1 SGHDT and CDR2 YYEEEE. Trimming took 1 base from V and 12 from J; bases not matched to a gene: 14. CDR3 in DNA: TGTGCCAGCAGCTTGAGGGCCAGGGGGCGCGGCAAAACTTTCTTT. As protein: CASSLRARGRGKTFF.

The chain recombines TRBV9 with TRBJ1-2, with D uncertain. The CDR3 loop spans 14 amino acids. Germline assignment: CDR1 SGDLS and CDR2 YYNGEE. Trimming left V 4 bases short and J 4 bases short, with 14 bases between. CDR3 bases: TGTGCCAGCAGCACTTTTGACCCATTCTATGGCTACACCTTC. Translation: CASSTFDPFYGYTF. The variable domain in full, completed from reference TRBV9 and TRBJ1-2, reads DSGVTQTPKHLITATGQRVTLRCSPRSGDLSVYWYQQSLDQGLQFLIQYYNGEERAKGNILERFSAQQFPDLHSELNLSSLELGDSALYFCASSTFDPFYGYTFGSGTRLTVV.

The gene calls are TRBV29-1 and TRBJ2-7; 7 nucleotides line up with TRBD1. CDR3 size: 14 residues. Trimming took 6 bases from V and 2 from J; bases not matched to a gene: 10. Germline CDR1 and CDR2: SQVTM and ANQGSEA. CDR3 in DNA: TGCAGCGTCGATAGACAGGGAAATCCCTACGAGCAGTACTTC. Its protein is CSVDRQGNPYEQYF.

The V and J genes are TRBV4-3 and TRBJ2-1; maybe TRBD2 (8 bases). V was clipped by 0 bases and J by 0 bases, with 15 bases between them. CDR1 is LGHNA and CDR2 is YSLEER in the germline V gene. The CDR3 consists of 18 residues. CDR3 DNA: TGCGCCAGCAGCCAAGATAGCGGGACAGCGAGCTCCTACAATGAGCAGTTCTTC. Translating it yields CASSQDSGTASSYNEQFF.

The chain carries TRBV5-1 and TRBJ2-7, with 7 positions matching TRBD1. The CDR3 spans 13 residues. Germline V lookup: CDR1 SGHRS, CDR2 YFSETQ. The V gene end was trimmed by 4 bases and the J gene end by 3 bases; junction bases not matched to a gene: 4. The CDR3 is CASSGTGVYEQYF. In DNA, the CDR3 is TGCGCCAGCAGCGGAACAGGGGTCTACGAGCAGTACTTC.

This clonotype was counted between two and nine times. The DNA of the CDR3 is TGTGCCAGCATACAACTGGACCACACAGATACGCAGTATTTT. This sequence encodes CASIQLDHTDTQYF. J is TRBJ2-3 and V is TRBV27; D uncertain. This CDR3 has 14 residues. V lost 7 bases and J lost 2, with 13 bases in between. Germline V gene sequence: CDR1 MNHEY, CDR2 SMNVEV (reference sequence).

The V call is TRBV28, the J call TRBJ2-7; D call uncertain. Per germline, CDR1 MDHEN and CDR2 SYDVKM. This CDR3 region has 15 residues. Trimming removed 2 bases from V and 3 bases from J, with 14 bases in between. CDR3 DNA: TGTGCCAGCAGTTTACTTTCACGGCCGGACTACGAGCAGTACTTC. Its translation: CASSLLSRPDYEQYF.